The entry below describes one T cell receptor beta chain. Its antigen is still unknown. This entry belongs to a study of early T cells in non-severe SARS-CoV-2 infection. Background on the study: Bulk RNA from unsorted whole blood was sequenced; chains were unpaired.

Individual cDNA molecules were tagged with unique molecular identifiers, the study reported. One entry per CDR3 protein, called by TCRdb with MiXCR from the 5' RACE reads. In the table there are some 56,000 distinct CDR3 sequences, roughly 16% of which are singletons. The study's findings and limits: Anti-spike CD8 responses were favored in VDJdb matching, and private and CD4 specificities were missed.

The CDR3 is 15 amino acids. Germline CDR1 is SGHAT and CDR2 is FQDESV (reference sequence). Trimming removed 5 bases at V and 2 bases at J, with 15 bases between. The sample in question was whole blood, obtained at baseline. The TCR originated in an adult who was a healthcare worker with PCR-confirmed SARS-CoV-2 infection or an uninfected control (not recorded which). V usage is TRBV11-1 and J usage is TRBJ2-5; D unclear. The CDR3 sequence: CASSPRRPHQETQYF. The CDR3 coding sequence is TGTGCCAGCAGCCCCAGAAGGCCACATCAAGAGACCCAGTACTTC.